The entry that follows covers one T cell receptor (beta chain) sequence. The antigen is unknown. This sample was included in a study of cytomegalovirus exposure and HLA in healthy donors. Study results and limitations: Looking again later, the authors saw that most CMV-associated TCR beta chains seemed HLA-restricted. With later analysis, a missense DCLRE1C variant became linked to TCR beta V- and J-gene trimming. Immune exposure information available was restricted to CMV serostatus.

V was trimmed by 3 bases and J by 3 bases, leaving 6 bases between them. Looked up from germline, CDR1 is MDHEN and CDR2 is SYDVKM. This CDR3 contains 12 residues. Both 60 Vbeta primers and 13 Jbeta primers went into the PCR. The data were produced by immunoSEQ multiplex PCR, yet TCRdb's version contains in-frame clones alone and is incomplete. This sample has about 100,000 clones; about 80% occur once, and the top ten carry around 5%. Sequenced input: PBMCs. The chain employs TRBV28 and TRBJ2-7; no firm D call. The sequence was obtained from a woman younger than 35 in good health and CMV-seropositive. CDR3 in DNA: TGTGCCAGCAGTTTTCGTGTCTACGAGCAGTACTTC. It codes for CASSFRVYEQYF.